This note documents a single T cell receptor (beta chain) sequence. This entry is derived from a study of OX40 agonist ivuxolimab in advanced cancers. About the research overall: More than 35% of patients had received prior checkpoint inhibitor therapy.

Enrollment shut out patients with autoimmune disease history or systemic immunosuppression. TCRdb's copy holds only in-frame clones and misses some; the assay was immunoSEQ multiplex PCR. The table records roughly 80,000 clones, about 93% of them present only once. CDR3 size: 12 residues. CDR1 is SGHTA, CDR2 FQGNSA, per germline. V was trimmed by 7 bases and J by 5 bases, leaving 11 bases between them. The receptor was isolated from an adult with an advanced solid tumor such as melanoma, head and neck, liver or kidney cancer. This chain joins TRBV7-2 and TRBJ2-5, with D perhaps assigned TRBD1 or TRBD2 (5 bases each). The sample here was CD4+ or CD8+ T cells sorted from blood, taken in a trial of the OX40 agonist ivuxolimab. The CDR3 coding sequence is TGTGCCAGCACGGGGCCGGTGGAGACCCAGTACTTC. Amino acid sequence: CASTGPVETQYF.